The source of this T cell receptor (beta chain) is a study of identical twins. Notes on the study in general: Findings depended on cross-sectional statistics rather than tracking the same donors.

The CDR3 has 16 residues. V lost 5 bases to trimming and J lost 2 bases, with 16 bases between them. Germline assignment: CDR1 SGHAT and CDR2 FQNNGV. A universal primer site arose from template switching, and cDNA bore unique molecular identifiers. TCRdb re-derived calls from the 5' RACE reads in MiXCR, one entry per CDR3 protein. The sample holds around 670,000 distinct CDR3 sequences; roughly 6% are singletons and the top ten take 1.5% to 2%. This clonotype was found a few times. The antigen is unknown. The source is a man younger than 35 in good health. The sequenced material came from naive T cells sorted from blood. The chain employs TRBV11-2 and TRBJ2-1, with D perhaps TRBD1 (5 bases). The CDR3 DNA reads TGTGCCAGCAGCCCCCTCCCCAGGGCTGCCTACAATGAGCAGTTCTTC. Translated, it gives CASSPLPRAAYNEQFF.